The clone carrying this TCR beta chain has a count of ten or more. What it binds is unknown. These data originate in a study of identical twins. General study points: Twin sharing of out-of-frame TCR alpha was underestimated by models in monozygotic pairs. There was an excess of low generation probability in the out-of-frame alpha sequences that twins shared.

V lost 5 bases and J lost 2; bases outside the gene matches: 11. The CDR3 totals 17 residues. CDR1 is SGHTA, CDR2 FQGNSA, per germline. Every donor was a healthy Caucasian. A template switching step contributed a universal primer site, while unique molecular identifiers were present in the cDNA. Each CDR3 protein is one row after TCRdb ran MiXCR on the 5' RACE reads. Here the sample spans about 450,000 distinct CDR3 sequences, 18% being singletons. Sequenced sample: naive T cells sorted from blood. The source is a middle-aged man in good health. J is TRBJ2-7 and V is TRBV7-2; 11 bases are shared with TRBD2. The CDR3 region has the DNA TGTGCCAGCAGCATAGGCCCCGGGACTAGCGGAACCTACGAGCAGTACTTC. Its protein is CASSIGPGTSGTYEQYF.